This T cell receptor (beta chain) stems from a study of graft-versus-host responses after intestinal transplantation. On the study more broadly: Each transplant was multivisceral, liver-intestinal, or isolated intestinal.

Turning to this clone: Its target is not known.

Points from the study as a whole: The marrow of recipients harbored GvH clones, and ileum or blood showed some of them first. Some patients had graft-donor T cell macrochimerism. In their allografts, the ratios of graft-versus-host to host-versus-graft T cell clones were high.

CDR3 length: 15 residues. Trimming shortened V by 3 bases and J by 5 bases, and 18 bases separated the two germline ends. In germline, CDR1 is SGHRS, CDR2 YFSETQ. Assay used: immunoSEQ multiplex PCR; TCRdb lists only in-frame clones, some missing. The repertoire holds roughly 77,000 clones, with more than 70% as singletons. The input for sequencing was unstimulated CD8+ T cells sorted from spleen or lymph node cells, taken before intestinal transplant. The chain carries TRBV5-1 and TRBJ2-7, with D perhaps TRBD2 (5 bases). The TCR comes from a human donor who received an intestinal transplant. CDR3 amino acids: CASSSSSGGRDEQYF. CDR3 DNA: TGCGCCAGCAGCTCTTCAAGCGGAGGTAGGGACGAGCAGTACTTC.